This TCR beta chain was captured in a study of T cells in Graves' hyperthyroidism and ophthalmopathy (dated by TCRdb to the late 2010s). Study-level background: Peripheral blood was collected at initial diagnosis, before any treatment. TCR V-J signatures able to tell the groups apart were searched for in a discovery cohort of 90 to 100 patients, of whom over 40 had Graves' ophthalmopathy and roughly 57 had stable Graves' hyperthyroidism. Whether ophthalmopathy could be predicted prospectively was tested in an independent validation cohort made up of approximately 19 hyperthyroidism patients plus 17 patients who later progressed to ophthalmopathy. The 95 to 100 discovery patients were randomly divided into training and test sets at a 7:3 ratio. Thyroid tissue and blood T-cell repertoires from about six Graves' hyperthyroidism patients were also compared in the study. After blood sampling, hyperthyroidism patients were treated with methimazole at a starting dose of 30 mg daily, and ophthalmopathy patients were treated with high-dose intravenous methylprednisolone. TCR Vbeta CDR3 sequencing of some 140 peripheral blood samples (under 45 ophthalmopathy, around 80 hyperthyroidism and roughly 17 progressor patients) is reported in the paper. Paper-wide results and their limitations: No statistical method was used to set the sample size in advance, and investigators knew the group allocation. Ophthalmopathy was separated from stable hyperthyroidism by a 13 V-J signature model, with over 85% sensitivity and roughly 84% specificity obtained in cross-validation and 80%/75% obtained in testing. Most expanded thyroid clonotypes (frequency above 0.001) were also detected in blood, suggesting blood repertoires may reflect thyroid immune responses. During validation, the model predicted progression to ophthalmopathy a median of approximately 7 months ahead of onset, with just under 71% sensitivity and around 73% specificity.

Amplification of TCR beta CDR3 regions was carried out from RNA transcripts. A first-round RT-PCR of the TCR CDR3 used the HTBI primer set with the Qiagen OneStep RT-PCR kit. Libraries were constructed in a second round of multiplex PCR, after which size selection and purification were performed. The libraries were sequenced on an Illumina HiSeq2000 using paired-end 100 bp reads. In the source study's methods: SOAPnuke was used to process the raw data, with reads discarded if the reads contained adapters or uncalled bases, had a mean Phred below 15, or lacked an exact constant-primer or identifier match. COPE v1.2.5 was used to merge the high-quality paired reads, and each unique nucleotide sequence was defined as a clonotype. MiTCR v1.1 was used to align the clonotypes against IMGT TRBV, TRBD and TRBJ reference segments. Analysis was restricted to V-J combinations with a frequency above 0.0001, which covered about 99% of repertoires. The TCS score was defined as the ratio of F50 (clonal expansion) to E x V (chaos), calculated using BLOSUM62-based TCRdist between CDR3 peptides within each V-J. Welch's t-statistics and random forest reduced just over 500 V-J features to around 14, which were used in a naive Bayes classifier (R e1071). The public reads were reanalyzed by TCRdb: fastp trimming at Q25, MiXCR alignment, in-frame beta chains only. Rows with one shared CDR3 protein collapse into an entry with the most common genes and DNA. These V and J calls derive from TCRdb rather than the authors' analysis. The sample has 500,000 to 650,000 distinct CDR3 sequences on record, 14% of them singletons. The ten largest account for approximately 15% of the sample.

Stable Graves' hyperthyroidism was defined as no progression to ophthalmopathy during 18 months of follow-up. The hyperthyroidism patients were between 18 and 65 years old and newly diagnosed, with a disease duration of less than 2 months. Exclusion was applied to patients with uncontrolled infections, other autoimmune diseases, pregnancy or lactation. Clinical symptoms, serum thyroxine and TRAb, thyroid ultrasound, and orbital computed tomography formed the basis for the diagnoses. PBMCs were separated from around 9.1 ml of fresh peripheral blood using Ficoll-Paque density gradient centrifugation. Total RNA was extracted using Trizol reagent, and RNA quality was assessed on an Agilent 2100 Bioanalyzer. A remark on this clonotype: There is no known antigen for this receptor. No much larger clone is present one base from it, and per-base qualities are unavailable.

The junction carries 16 bases between V and J, which are trimmed by 1 base and 6 bases respectively. The CDR3 covers 16 residues, taking in both the cysteine and the phenylalanine. Only the CDR3 DNA is retained, 48 bases long and in frame from the first base. CDR1 MGHRA and CDR2 YSYEKL are derived from the germline V gene. The sequenced sample was blood. The receptor was isolated from a woman between 35 and 50 years old with Graves' hyperthyroidism. The sequence joins TRBV4-1 to TRBJ2-1, and possibly TRBD2, on 6 matching bases. The CDR3 sequence is CASSQVLREKGNEQFF. The DNA reads TGCGCCAGCAGCCAAGTCCTCCGGGAGAAGGGCAATGAGCAGTTCTTC.